This TCR beta chain was found in a study of blood T cell repertoires in COVID-19. V was shortened by 4 bases and J by 10 bases, with 16 bases between the two germline ends. Germline V gene lookup returns CDR1 MNHEY and CDR2 SVGEGT. The CDR3 sequence is 14 residues long. Method: immunoSEQ multiplex PCR; TCRdb's copy keeps in-frame clones and lacks some. The data show more than 60,000 clones, around nine tenths seen once. The receptor was isolated from a human donor in a cohort sampled during active COVID-19. Sequencing used peripheral blood. This sequence joins TRBV6-2 or TRBV6-3 and TRBJ1-4, with TRBD1 as a possible D gene (5 bases). CDR3 amino acids: CASSSSGPRGKLFF. In DNA form, the CDR3 reads TGTGCCAGCAGTTCATCAGGGCCCCGCGGAAAACTGTTTTTT.